This T cell receptor (beta chain) was recovered during a study of tumor-infiltrating lymphocytes in primary liver carcinoma. Study as a whole: Maximum tumor diameters ranged from roughly 4 to 11 cm, stage T1-T3 N0M0. The number of productive TCRbeta reads per sample ranged from roughly 3.65 to 8 million and was similar across tissue types. Whole-study results and caveats: The top-250-clone fraction was significantly higher in tumors than in blood (p = 0.039). Bulk, unsorted sampling meant CD4+ and CD8+ repertoires went uncompared.

Starting from approximately 500 ng of total RNA, TCR beta cDNA was produced with a primer in the constant region. Three nested multiplex PCR rounds of slightly modified ARM-PCR generated TCR beta libraries. Researchers ran the first two PCR rounds for 9 to 10 cycles each with TRBV1-TRBV30 forward primers and a C-beta reverse primer. A single record per CDR3 protein comes from TCRdb applying MiXCR to the multiplex PCR reads. The data show over 250,000 distinct CDR3 sequences, with roughly 60% seen just once and approximately 15% held by the top ten. Of note for this clonotype: Its matching antigen is unknown. At one end the junction does not follow the germline gene, possibly because of a read error.

Blood RNA was derived from unsorted whole blood, and germline DNA was extracted too. The germline V gene encodes CDR1 MNHNS and CDR2 SASEGT. The CDR3 contains 15 residues. The specimen sequenced was peripheral blood. The chain combines TRBV6-1 with TRBJ2-1, with TRBD2 matching 8 bases. This receptor was taken from a woman between 25 and 40 years old with primary liver carcinoma and hepatitis B virus infection. CDR3 DNA sequence: TGTGCCAGCATTGAAGCAGCGGGAGAGTCCAATGAGCAATTCTTC. Translated, it gives CASIEAAGESNEQFF.